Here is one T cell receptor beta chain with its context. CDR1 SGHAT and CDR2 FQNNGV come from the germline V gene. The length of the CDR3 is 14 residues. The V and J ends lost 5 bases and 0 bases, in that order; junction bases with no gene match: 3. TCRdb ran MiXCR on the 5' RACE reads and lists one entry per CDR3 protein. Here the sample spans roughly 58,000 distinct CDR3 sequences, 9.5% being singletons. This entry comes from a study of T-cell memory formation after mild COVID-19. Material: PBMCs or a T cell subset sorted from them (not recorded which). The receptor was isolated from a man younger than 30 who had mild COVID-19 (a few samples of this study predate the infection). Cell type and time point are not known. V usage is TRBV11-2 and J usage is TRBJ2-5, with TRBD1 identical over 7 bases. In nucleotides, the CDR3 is TGTGCCAGCAGCCCGACAGGGAACCAAGAGACCCAGTACTTC. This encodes CASSPTGNQETQYF.